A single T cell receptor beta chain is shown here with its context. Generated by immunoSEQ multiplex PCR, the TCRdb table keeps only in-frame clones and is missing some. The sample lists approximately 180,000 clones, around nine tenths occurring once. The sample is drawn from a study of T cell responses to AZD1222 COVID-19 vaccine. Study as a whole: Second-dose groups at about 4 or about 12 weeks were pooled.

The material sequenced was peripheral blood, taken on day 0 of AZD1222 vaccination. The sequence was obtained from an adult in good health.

CDR3 nucleotides: TGTGCCAGCAGCTTAATTGACCAAGGGCCCCAGCATTTT. It is translated as CASSLIDQGPQHF. The V gene is TRBV7-2, the J gene TRBJ1-5; D unresolved. Germline V gene lookup returns CDR1 SGHTA and CDR2 FQGNSA. V was trimmed by 2 bases and J by 9 bases, leaving 11 bases between them. This CDR3 has 13 residues.